What follows describes a single T cell receptor (beta chain). Some clones are missing from TCRdb's copy, which holds only in-frame ones; the method was immunoSEQ multiplex PCR. The table includes approximately 81,000 clones, more than 85% detected once. The entry originates in a study of Tregs in tolerant kidney transplant recipients. Recipients received nonmyeloablative bone marrow transplants from related graft donors, with transient mixed chimerism. The sample consisted of CD4+ T cells from blood (PBMCs), taken 24 months after the transplant. This clonotype was obtained from a human patient who received a combined kidney and bone marrow transplant. A subset of T cells may come from the graft donor.

CDR3 loop: CASSLEGGGHEQYF. The CDR3 bases are TGTGCCAGCAGTTTAGAAGGAGGTGGCCACGAGCAGTACTTC. The chain links TRBV27 to TRBJ2-7; possibly TRBD2 for D (5 bases). Deletions cut 2 bases from V and 5 bases from J, with 13 bases between. Germline V gives CDR1 MNHEY, CDR2 SMNVEV (reference sequence). The CDR3 is 14 residues long.